The present entry profiles one TCR beta chain with its context. Antigen unknown. Indicated time point: newly diagnosed, previously untreated cHL patient sample. Thawed PBMCs were subjected to magnetic negative selection, which yielded isolated CD8+ T cells. Comparison PBMCs came from previously untreated, newly diagnosed classical Hodgkin lymphoma patients. This sample was included in a study of PD-1 blockade in classical Hodgkin lymphoma. Study-level results: Still unresolved is the cause of the repertoire differences, which may be disease activity or prior therapy. Baseline TCR diversity was reportedly lower in newly diagnosed patients than in healthy donors. It was reported as lower still in relapsed/refractory patients.

TCRdb keeps only in-frame clones here, not all; method: immunoSEQ multiplex PCR. The repertoire holds 8,500 to 10,000 clones, 80% to 95% seen once, with about 8.1% in the top ten. CDR1 MGHRA and CDR2 YSYEKL come from the germline V gene. This CDR3 contains 13 residues. Trimming pared 6 bases from V and 4 bases from J, leaving 12 bases between. The clonotype originates from a human donor with classical Hodgkin lymphoma. The sample was CD8+ T cells from blood. This chain joins TRBV4-1 and TRBJ1-2; no clear D. The CDR3 nucleotides read TGCGCCAGCAGTATTCGCGGGGTCTATGGCTACACCTTC. This codes for CASSIRGVYGYTF.